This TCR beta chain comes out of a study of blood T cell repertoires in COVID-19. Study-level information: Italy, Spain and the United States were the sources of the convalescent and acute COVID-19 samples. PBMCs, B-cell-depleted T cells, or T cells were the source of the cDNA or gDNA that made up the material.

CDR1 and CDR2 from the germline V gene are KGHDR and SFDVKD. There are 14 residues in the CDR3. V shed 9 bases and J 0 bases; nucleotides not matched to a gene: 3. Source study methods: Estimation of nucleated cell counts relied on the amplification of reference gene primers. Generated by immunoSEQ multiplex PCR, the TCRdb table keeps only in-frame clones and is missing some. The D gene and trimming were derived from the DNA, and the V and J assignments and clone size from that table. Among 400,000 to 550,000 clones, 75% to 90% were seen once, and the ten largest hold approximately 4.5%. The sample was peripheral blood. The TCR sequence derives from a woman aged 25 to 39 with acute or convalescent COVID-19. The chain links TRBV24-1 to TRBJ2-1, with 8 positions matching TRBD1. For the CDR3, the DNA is TGTGCCACCGGACAGGGAAACTCCTACAATGAGCAGTTCTTC. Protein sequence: CATGQGNSYNEQFF.